This T cell receptor (beta chain) was obtained from a study of blood T cells in healthy people across ages. Primers used in a second PCR of roughly 7 to 11 cycles were a sample-barcoded 5' primer and a J-beta primer mix. Each cDNA molecule was tagged by a template-switch adaptor that had 12 random nucleotides. TCRdb used MiXCR to reprocess the 5' RACE reads, holding one entry per CDR3 protein. The data show about 1.6 million distinct CDR3 sequences, about 31% seen once. The J segment lost 3 bases and the V segment lost 2 bases, leaving 11 bases of the junction unmatched. CDR1 is SGHKS, CDR2 YYEKEE, per germline (reference sequence). The CDR3 is 17 amino acids.

The rearrangement joins TRBV5-5 to TRBJ2-7; 10 positions match TRBD1. This sequence was found in a woman aged 25 to 39 in good health. Input material: blood. The CDR3 nucleotides read TGTGCCAGCAGCTTCGGCCCCACCGGGACAGGGGACTACGAGCAGTACTTC. Translated, it gives CASSFGPTGTGDYEQYF.